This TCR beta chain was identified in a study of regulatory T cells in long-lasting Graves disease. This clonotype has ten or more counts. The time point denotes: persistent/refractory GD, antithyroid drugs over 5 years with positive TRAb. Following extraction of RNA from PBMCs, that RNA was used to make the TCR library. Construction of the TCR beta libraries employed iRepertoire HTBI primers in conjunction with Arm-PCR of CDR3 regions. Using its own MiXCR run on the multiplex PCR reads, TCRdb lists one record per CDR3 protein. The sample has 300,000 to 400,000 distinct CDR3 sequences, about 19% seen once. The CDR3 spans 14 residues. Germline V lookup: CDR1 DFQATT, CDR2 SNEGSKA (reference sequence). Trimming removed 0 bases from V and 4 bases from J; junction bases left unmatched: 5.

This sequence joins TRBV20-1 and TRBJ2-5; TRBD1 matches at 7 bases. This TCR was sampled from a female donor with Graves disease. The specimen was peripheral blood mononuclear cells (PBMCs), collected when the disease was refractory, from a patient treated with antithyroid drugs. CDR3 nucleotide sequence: TGCAGTGCTAGAGATTACAGGGGCGGAGAGACCCAGTACTTC. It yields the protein CSARDYRGGETQYF.